This T cell receptor beta chain was retrieved from a study of post-analysis software for immune sequencing data. Study-level findings and limits: For normalized Chao1 diversity, multiple sclerosis patients scored significantly lower than controls did. The study found TRBV5-6, TRBV5-1 and TRBV20-1 among five TRBV segments more frequent in patients than controls.

Germline CDR1 and CDR2: MDHEN and SYDVKM. There are 15 residues in the CDR3. The V end lost 1 base, the J end lost 2 bases, and 12 bases lay between the germline ends. Unique molecular identifiers featured in each of the TCR beta cDNA libraries. TCRdb re-analysed the PCR reads in MiXCR, keeping a single row per CDR3 protein. This table holds hundreds of thousands of distinct CDR3 sequences, approximately 50% found once. Worth noting for this clonotype: The antigen is undetermined.

The sequence was collected from a girl aged 5 to 17 with multiple sclerosis. This rearrangement joins TRBV28 to TRBJ2-7; D call uncertain. Sequenced input: blood. Here the CDR3 reads CASSLFRQAAYEQYF. The DNA for the CDR3 is TGTGCCAGCAGTTTATTTCGGCAGGCGGCCTACGAGCAGTACTTC.